The TCR beta chain under discussion was sequenced for a study of CD8 T cells in Susac syndrome. Deletions cut 0 bases from V and 4 bases from J, with 6 bases between. This CDR3 has 14 amino acids. CDR1 SGHDN and CDR2 FVKESK come from the germline V gene. The authors reverse transcribed roughly 0.5 to 1 ug RNA with random hexamers. An immunoSEQ multiplex PCR amplified TCR beta CDR3 over 54 Vbeta and 13 Jbeta. TCRdb reanalysed the immunoSEQ multiplex PCR reads using MiXCR and keeps one entry per CDR3 protein. The data hold just over 300,000 distinct CDR3 sequences, with roughly nine tenths observed a single time. High-throughput TCR beta sequencing covered peripheral CD8+ and CD4+ T cells. The CD8+ and CD4+ T cells were isolated magnetically using a negative isolation approach, whereas the TEMRA cells were enriched by FACS. Only one count was recorded for this clonotype.

This TCR came from a human donor with multiple sclerosis. This chain joins TRBV14 and TRBJ2-2; D gene uncertain. The sequencing sample was made of CD4+ T cells from PBMCs. For the CDR3, the DNA is TGTGCCAGCAGCCAAGAAATTTCCACCGGGGAGCTGTTTTTT. This gives the protein CASSQEISTGELFF.